These T cell receptor beta chains were read from a single sample in a study of OX40 agonist ivuxolimab in advanced cancers. Libraries were prepared by immunoSEQ multiplex PCR; TCRdb keeps only in-frame clonotypes and omits some of them. The table lists fewer than 65,000 clones, 65% to 90% of them singletons. Source: CD4+ or CD8+ T cells sorted from blood, taken in a trial of the OX40 agonist ivuxolimab. These receptors came from an adult with an advanced solid tumor such as melanoma, head and neck, liver or kidney cancer. Both conserved end residues are part of each CDR3. D genes are given only for firm matches. Only some rows state a clone size, as once, few, many or a class for expanded clones.

CDR3 protein	CDR3 DNA	clone size	V gene	D gene	J gene
CASSPSPRQGADTGELFF	TGTGCCAGCAGCCCCTCCCCCCGACAGGGGGCCGACACCGGGGAGCTGTTTTTT	.	TRBV5-5	TRBD1	TRBJ2-2
CASSLEMPGSNSPLHF	TGCGCCAGCAGCTTGGAGATGCCGGGCTCGAATTCACCCCTCCACTTT	few	TRBV5-1	.	TRBJ1-6
CASSTGNFNQPQHF	TGTGCCAGCTCAACGGGGAATTTCAATCAGCCCCAGCATTTT	.	TRBV6-5	.	TRBJ1-5
CASSFRDRGHGGYTF	TGTGCCAGCAGCTTCCGGGACAGGGGCCACGGGGGCTACACCTTC	.	TRBV11-2	TRBD1	TRBJ1-2
CAEWGRPGYTF	TGTGCCGAATGGGGGAGACCCGGCTACACCTTC	.	TRBV9	.	TRBJ1-2
CASSYSTQGLETQYF	TGTGCCAGCAGTTACTCGACGCAGGGGCTCGAGACCCAGTACTTC	.	TRBV6-5	.	TRBJ2-5
CASSPGFGGNQPQHF	TGTGCCAGCAGCCCCGGTTTCGGGGGCAATCAGCCCCAGCATTTT	.	TRBV5-3	.	TRBJ1-5
CASSSPALNTEAFF	TGTGCCAGCAGTTCGCCGGCCCTGAACACTGAAGCTTTCTTT	.	TRBV28	.	TRBJ1-1
CASSQDYNRDRIYEQYF	TGCGCCAGCAGCCAAGACTATAACCGGGACAGGATCTACGAGCAGTACTTC	.	TRBV4-1	TRBD1	TRBJ2-7
CASSHPEPGTEAFF	TGCGCCAGCAGCCATCCCGAACCGGGCACTGAAGCTTTCTTT	.	TRBV4-1	.	TRBJ1-1
CASSLTGDGGNTIYF	TGTGCCAGCAGTTTGACGGGGGACGGGGGAAACACCATATATTTT	.	TRBV6-5	.	TRBJ1-3
CSVYPRASEGYEQYF	TGCAGCGTTTATCCCCGGGCTAGCGAGGGATACGAGCAGTACTTC	.	TRBV29-1	.	TRBJ2-7
CASSLGPTGGGETQYF	TGCGCCAGCAGCTTGGGGCCGACAGGGGGAGGAGAGACCCAGTACTTC	.	TRBV5-1	TRBD1	TRBJ2-5
CASSIRTGAGANVLTF	TGTGCCAGTAGTATACGGACAGGGGCAGGGGCCAACGTCCTGACTTTC	.	TRBV19	TRBD1	TRBJ2-6
CASSFGQGAWVSLEQFF	TGTGCCAGCAGCTTTGGACAGGGGGCATGGGTGTCTCTTGAGCAGTTCTTC	.	TRBV7-2	TRBD1	TRBJ2-1
CASNKQGAHYGYTF	TGTGCCAGCAATAAACAGGGGGCCCACTATGGCTACACCTTC	.	TRBV27	TRBD1	TRBJ1-2
CASSLPPPGDYTF	TGTGCCAGCAGCTTGCCCCCCCCAGGGGACTACACCTTC	.	TRBV5-6	.	TRBJ1-2
CASSLTAGGPGIQYF	TGTGCCAGCAGCTTAACGGCGGGAGGGCCGGGTATCCAGTACTTC	.	TRBV11-2	TRBD2	TRBJ2-7
CASSPGQGLLNSPLHF	TGTGCCAGTAGCCCGGGACAGGGGCTCCTTAATTCACCCCTCCACTTT	.	TRBV19	TRBD1	TRBJ1-6
CASSGRDNSPLHF	TGTGCCAGCAGTGGGCGCGATAATTCACCCCTCCACTTT	.	TRBV7-9	.	TRBJ1-6
CASGPTGRPGNTIYF	TGTGCTAGTGGGCCAACAGGGCGACCGGGAAACACCATATATTTT	.	TRBV12-5	.	TRBJ1-3
CASSLYGGREETQYF	TGTGCCAGCAGCTTATACGGTGGGCGGGAGGAGACCCAGTACTTC	.	TRBV11-2	TRBD2	TRBJ2-5
CASSFVPSYGYTF	TGTGCCAGCAGTTTTGTCCCCAGCTATGGCTACACCTTC	.	TRBV27	.	TRBJ1-2
CASSQGGKLFYNEQFF	TGCGCCAGCAGCCAAGGGGGGAAACTTTTTTACAATGAGCAGTTCTTC	.	TRBV4-1	.	TRBJ2-1
CASSSRTLDGETQYF	TGTGCCAGCAGCTCCCGGACACTAGACGGAGAGACCCAGTACTTC	once	TRBV7-2	.	TRBJ2-5
CASKRGTGGVDNEQFF	TGCGCCAGCAAAAGAGGGACAGGGGGCGTCGACAATGAGCAGTTCTTC	.	TRBV5-1	TRBD1	TRBJ2-1
CASSGPRTSGSADTQYF	TGTGCCAGCAGTGGCCCCCGGACTAGCGGGAGCGCAGATACGCAGTATTTT	.	TRBV6-1	TRBD2	TRBJ2-3
CASSSGGQSWKQYF	TGCGCCAGCAGCTCGGGGGGACAGTCTTGGAAGCAGTACTTC	few	TRBV5-1	.	TRBJ2-7
CSVGQVYEQYF	TGCAGCGTTGGCCAGGTCTACGAGCAGTACTTC	few	TRBV29-1	.	TRBJ2-7
CAAQRLVAGGVSSYNEQFF	TGTGCCGCCCAGAGATTGGTAGCGGGAGGAGTCAGCTCCTACAATGAGCAGTTCTTC	.	TRBV27	TRBD2	TRBJ2-1
CASSLSGHSNTEAFF	TGTGCCAGCAGCTTGTCGGGACACTCGAACACTGAAGCTTTCTTT	.	TRBV7-8	.	TRBJ1-1
CASSLGPGEQTQYF	TGCGCCAGCAGCTTGGGTCCGGGGGAGCAGACCCAGTACTTC	.	TRBV5-1	.	TRBJ2-5
CASRPGTGSSYEQYF	TGTGCCAGCAGACCCGGGACAGGTAGCTCCTACGAGCAGTACTTC	.	TRBV6-5	TRBD1	TRBJ2-7
CASSSKLWDRLRGYTF	TGTGCCAGCAGCTCCAAGTTGTGGGACAGGCTCAGAGGCTACACCTTC	.	TRBV5-6	TRBD1	TRBJ1-2
CASRELQAEKLFF	TGTGCCAGCCGCGAACTCCAAGCTGAAAAACTGTTTTTT	.	TRBV2	.	TRBJ1-4
CASSENSGGRETQYF	TGTGCCAGCAGTGAAAATTCCGGGGGGAGAGAGACCCAGTACTTC	.	TRBV2	TRBD2	TRBJ2-5
CASSPPTGIYEQYF	TGTGCCAGCTCACCCCCGACAGGGATATACGAGCAGTACTTC	once	TRBV18	TRBD1	TRBJ2-7
CASSLVRDTGELFF	TGTGCCAGCAGCTTAGTTCGGGACACCGGGGAGCTGTTTTTT	.	TRBV11-3	.	TRBJ2-2
CASSNNYGYTF	TGTGCCAGCAGTAACAACTATGGCTACACCTTC	.	TRBV6-5	.	TRBJ1-2
CASSIEPGTHTEAFF	TGTGCCAGTAGTATAGAGCCGGGAACGCACACTGAAGCTTTCTTT	.	TRBV19	.	TRBJ1-1